This T cell receptor beta chain was sequenced for a study of OX40 agonist ivuxolimab in advanced cancers. Here immunoSEQ multiplex PCR was the method, and the copy in TCRdb shows in-frame clones only, minus some. The data contain over 25,000 clones, approximately 78% of them seen just once; the ten biggest clones take up under 25%. Germline CDR1 MNHNS, CDR2 SASEGT. This CDR3 has 15 residues. Points on this clone: The junction differs from germline at one of its ends, possibly a read error.

The source of this sequence is an adult with an advanced solid tumor such as melanoma, head and neck, liver or kidney cancer. V gene TRBV6-1 combines with J gene TRBJ2-7; 9 bases match TRBD2. This sample comprised CD4+ or CD8+ T cells sorted from blood, obtained in a trial of the OX40 agonist ivuxolimab. CDR3 in DNA: TGTGCCAGTAGTGCGTGGGTAGCGGGAGTTGACGAGCAGTACTTC. Protein product: CASSAWVAGVDEQYF.